This TCR beta chain derives from a study of response to subunit inactivated influenza vaccine. Study-wide results and limits: Each seasonal flu vaccination may recruit only limited new T cells, authors suggested.

To note about this clonotype: The antigen is undetermined.

MiXCR, applied by TCRdb to the RT-PCR reads, yields one record per CDR3 protein. The repertoire holds about 540,000 distinct CDR3 sequences, with under 30% as singletons. From germline, CDR1 is MDHEN and CDR2 SYDVKM. This CDR3 is built from 12 residues. Trimming removed 10 bases from V and 2 bases from J, with 10 bases in between. The same sample was also used in a study of T cells expressing NK-cell markers. As that report states: TCR beta cDNA was made by 5'RACE template switching with UMIs. In several donors, dominant clonotypes made up about 25-60.1% of CD3+CD56-NKG2C+ cells.

This receptor was taken from a man aged 45-65 years who received an inactivated influenza vaccine. The V and J genes are TRBV28 and TRBJ2-3, with D hard to call. The sequences come from CD4+ T cells sorted from PBMCs, collected 11 to 12 days after vaccination. The DNA for the CDR3 is TGTGCCATTGGCGTCACCACAGATACGCAGTATTTT. Translated: CAIGVTTDTQYF.